Included here is one T cell receptor beta chain sequence, with context. The data originate from a study of OX40 agonist ivuxolimab in advanced cancers. Sequenced by immunoSEQ multiplex PCR; TCRdb stores in-frame clones only, minus some. This table holds tens of thousands of clones, approximately 90% found once. This material consisted of CD4+ or CD8+ T cells sorted from blood, taken in a trial of the OX40 agonist ivuxolimab. This receptor was obtained from an adult with an advanced solid tumor such as melanoma, head and neck, liver or kidney cancer.

The CDR3, as DNA: TGCGCCAGCGCTTCTAGCGGGAGATCCTTGTCCCCTCGCAATGAGCAGTTCTTC. This encodes CASASSGRSLSPRNEQFF. The chain is built from TRBV5-1 and TRBJ2-1; 10 bases are a match to TRBD2. Germline assignment: CDR1 SGHRS and CDR2 YFSETQ. Trimming cost V 7 bases and J 6 bases; bases outside gene matches: 19. The CDR3 spans 18 residues.